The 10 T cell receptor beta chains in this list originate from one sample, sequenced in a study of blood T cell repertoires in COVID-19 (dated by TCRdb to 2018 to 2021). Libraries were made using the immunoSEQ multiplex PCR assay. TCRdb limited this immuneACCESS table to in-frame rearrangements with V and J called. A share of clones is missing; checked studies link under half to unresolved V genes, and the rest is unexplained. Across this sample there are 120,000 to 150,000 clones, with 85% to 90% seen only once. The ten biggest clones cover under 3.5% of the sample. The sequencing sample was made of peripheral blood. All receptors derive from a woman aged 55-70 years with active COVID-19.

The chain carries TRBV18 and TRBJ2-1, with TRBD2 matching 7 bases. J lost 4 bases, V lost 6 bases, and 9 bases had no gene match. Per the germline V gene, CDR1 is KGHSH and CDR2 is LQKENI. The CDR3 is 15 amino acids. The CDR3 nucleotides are TGTGCCAGCTCCCCCACTAGCGCCAGATACAATGAGCAGTTCTTC. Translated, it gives CASSPTSARYNEQFF.

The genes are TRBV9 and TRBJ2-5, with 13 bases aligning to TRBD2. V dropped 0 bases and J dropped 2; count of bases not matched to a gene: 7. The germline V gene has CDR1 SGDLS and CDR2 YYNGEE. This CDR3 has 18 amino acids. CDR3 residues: CASSVGTSGSYAQETQYF. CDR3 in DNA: TGTGCCAGCAGCGTAGGGACTAGCGGGAGTTACGCTCAAGAGACCCAGTACTTC.

In nucleotides, the CDR3 is TGTGCCAGCAGCTTAAGGGACTATGGGCGCGAGCAGTACTTC. As protein: CASSLRDYGREQYF. The chain employs TRBV5-5 and TRBJ2-7; TRBD2 aligns across 7 bases. The J segment lost 6 bases and the V segment lost 2 bases, leaving 8 bases of the junction unmatched. This CDR3 has 14 residues. Germline values: CDR1 SGHKS, CDR2 YYEKEE (reference sequence).

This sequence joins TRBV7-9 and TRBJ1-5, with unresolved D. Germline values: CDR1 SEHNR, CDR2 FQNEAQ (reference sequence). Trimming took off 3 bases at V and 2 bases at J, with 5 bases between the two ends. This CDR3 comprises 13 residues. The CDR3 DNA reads TGTGCCAGCAGCTTCCAGGGCAATCAGCCCCAGCATTTT. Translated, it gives CASSFQGNQPQHF.

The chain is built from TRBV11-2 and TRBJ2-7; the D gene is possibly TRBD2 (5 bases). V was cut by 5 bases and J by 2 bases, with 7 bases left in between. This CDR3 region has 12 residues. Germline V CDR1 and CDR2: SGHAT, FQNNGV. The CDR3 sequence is CASSEGAYEQYF. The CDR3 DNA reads TGTGCCAGCAGCGAGGGAGCCTACGAGCAGTACTTC.

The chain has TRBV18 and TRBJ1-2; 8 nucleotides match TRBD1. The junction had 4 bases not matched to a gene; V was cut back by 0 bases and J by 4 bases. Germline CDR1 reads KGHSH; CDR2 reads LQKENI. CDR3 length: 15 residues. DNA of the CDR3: TGTGCCAGCTCACCACCGGACAGGGTAGGCTATGGCTACACCTTC. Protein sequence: CASSPPDRVGYGYTF.

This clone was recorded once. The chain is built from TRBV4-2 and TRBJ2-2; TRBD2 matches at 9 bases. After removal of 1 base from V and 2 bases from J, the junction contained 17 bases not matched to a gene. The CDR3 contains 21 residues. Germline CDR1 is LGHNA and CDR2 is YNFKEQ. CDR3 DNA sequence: TGTGCCAGCAGCCAAGGGATCGGGGGAAGTAGCGGGAGTAGAAACACCGGGGAGCTGTTTTTT. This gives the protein CASSQGIGGSSGSRNTGELFF.

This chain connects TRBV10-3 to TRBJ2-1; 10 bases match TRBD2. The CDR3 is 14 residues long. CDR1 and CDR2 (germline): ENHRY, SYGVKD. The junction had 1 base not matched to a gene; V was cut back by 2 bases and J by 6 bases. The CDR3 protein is CAISEASGSNEQFF. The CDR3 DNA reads TGTGCCATCAGTGAGGCTAGCGGGAGCAATGAGCAGTTCTTC.

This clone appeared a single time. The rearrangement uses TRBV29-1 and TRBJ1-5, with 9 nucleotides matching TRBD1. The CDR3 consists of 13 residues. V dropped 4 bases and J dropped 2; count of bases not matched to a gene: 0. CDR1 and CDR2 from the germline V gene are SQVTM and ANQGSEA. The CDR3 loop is CSVGQGGNQPQHF. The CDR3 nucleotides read TGCAGCGTTGGACAGGGGGGCAATCAGCCCCAGCATTTT.

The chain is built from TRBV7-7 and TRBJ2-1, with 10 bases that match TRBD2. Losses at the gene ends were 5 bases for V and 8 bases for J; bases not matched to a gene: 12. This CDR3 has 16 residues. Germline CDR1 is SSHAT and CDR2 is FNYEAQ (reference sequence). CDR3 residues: CASSVSGASGSHEQFF. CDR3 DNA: TGTGCCAGCAGCGTATCTGGGGCTAGCGGGAGTCATGAGCAGTTCTTC.